This entry concerns a single T cell receptor beta chain. Its specificity is not known. The sample is drawn from a study of T cell repertoires in cytomegalovirus infection. Study overall: Recently described HLA-C-restricted plus well-studied HLA-B-restricted CMV epitopes were used. It was the public TCR beta signatures that indicated both CMV infection and matching HLA type.

Findings and limits, study-wide: HLA-C-restricted CMV-specific TCR beta clonotypes prevailed in the ex vivo response. The cumulative frequency of public TCR beta families distinguished individuals who carried CMV together with the relevant HLA.

TCRdb ran MiXCR on the reads and lists one entry per CDR3 protein. Of approximately 1,000,000 distinct CDR3 sequences in the sample, roughly 30% were seen once. Germline CDR1 and CDR2: MGHDK and SYGVNS. The ends were cut back, 2 bases at V and 5 bases at J, with 5 bases in the middle. The CDR3 length is 12 residues. Sample: cultured CD8+ T cells from PBMCs, taken from culture after CMV antigen stimulation. J is TRBJ2-3 and V is TRBV25-1; no reliable D call. This TCR was sampled from a human donor in good health (CMV status not recorded). Some clones in this sample may be carry-over from other donors' samples. In DNA, the CDR3 is TGTGCCAGCAGTGAACGAGGAGATACGCAGTATTTT. Protein: CASSERGDTQYF.